The source of this TCR beta chain is a study of blood T cells in healthy people across ages. With a J-beta primer mix and a sample-barcoded 5' primer, a second PCR ran roughly 7 to 11 cycles. TCRdb recomputed calls from the 5' RACE reads with MiXCR, one row per CDR3 protein. Of about 690,000 distinct CDR3 sequences in the sample, 40% to 45% are singletons; the top ten hold about 30%. Germline V gene data show CDR1 as MDHEN and CDR2 as SYDVKM. Trimming pared 10 bases from V and 0 bases from J, leaving 13 bases between. The CDR3 is made up of 13 amino acids. V gene TRBV28 combines with J gene TRBJ2-7; TRBD1 is a possible D gene (6 bases). The material sequenced was blood. The origin of this receptor is a man older than 75 in good health. CDR3 amino acids: CATRQGHSYEQYF. CDR3 bases: TGTGCCACCAGGCAGGGGCACTCCTACGAGCAGTACTTC.